These 32 T cell receptor beta chains were all obtained from the same sample, sequenced in a study of blood T cell repertoires in COVID-19. Only in-frame clones appear in the TCRdb table, and some are missing; sequencing was by immunoSEQ multiplex PCR. The sample lists 300,000 to 400,000 clones; about nine tenths were seen once. Sample: peripheral blood. The origin of the receptors is a woman aged 65 to 85 with COVID-19, enrolled during active disease.

The V call is TRBV6-1, the J call TRBJ2-7, with TRBD2 identical over 10 bases. Germline CDR1 and CDR2: MNHNS and SASEGT. Unmatched junction bases numbered 3, after V lost 0 bases and J lost 4 bases. CDR3 length: 15 amino acids. As DNA, the CDR3 is TGTGCCAGCAGTGAAGCGCCACTAGCGGGGTACGAGCAGTACTTC. This translates into CASSEAPLAGYEQYF.

V usage is TRBV4-1 and J usage is TRBJ2-7, with TRBD1 matching over 9 bases. With 0 bases clipped from V and 6 bases from J, the junction kept 6 bases outside the gene matches. Germline CDR1 reads MGHRA; CDR2 reads YSYEKL. The CDR3 is made up of 15 amino acids. CDR3 amino acids: CASSQDYGTGSEQYF. The CDR3 DNA follows: TGCGCCAGCAGCCAAGATTACGGGACAGGGTCCGAGCAGTACTTC.

This clone has more than one count but fewer than ten. V usage is TRBV9 and J usage is TRBJ2-5; TRBD1 aligns across 12 bases. This CDR3 is built from 15 residues. Germline V gene data show CDR1 as SGDLS and CDR2 as YYNGEE. The J segment lost 5 bases and the V segment lost 3 bases, leaving 5 bases of the junction unmatched. This CDR3 reads CASSAGTGGRETQYF. CDR3 nucleotides: TGTGCCAGCAGCGCTGGGACAGGGGGCAGGGAGACCCAGTACTTC.

The J gene is TRBJ1-2, the V gene TRBV24-1; 7 bases agree with TRBD1. From germline, CDR1 is KGHDR and CDR2 SFDVKD. The CDR3 runs to 16 residues. The trim removed 4 bases at V and 0 bases at J, leaving 7 bases unmatched. The CDR3 coding sequence is TGTGCCACCAGTGACCCTACCAGGGGGGCTAACTATGGCTACACCTTC. Protein product: CATSDPTRGANYGYTF.

The chain uses TRBV2 and TRBJ1-1; D is unclear. Germline V gives CDR1 SNHLY, CDR2 FYNNEI. Trimming stripped 5 bases from V and 6 bases from J, with 13 bases between. The CDR3 totals 13 residues. The DNA of the CDR3 is TGTGCCAGCAGTCAGGCCCATATCCCTGAAGCTTTCTTT. Its protein product is CASSQAHIPEAFF. The variable domain in full, with the rest retrieved from reference TRBV2 and TRBJ1-1, is EPEVTQTPSHQVTQMGQEVILRCVPISNHLYFYWYRQILGQKVEFLVSFYNNEISEKSEIFDDQFSVERPDGSNFTLKIRSTKLEDSAMYFCASSQAHIPEAFFGQGTRLTVV.

V gene TRBV28 combines with J gene TRBJ1-1, with 9 nucleotides matching TRBD1. CDR1 is MDHEN, CDR2 SYDVKM, per germline. V was clipped by 5 bases and J by 4 bases; unmatched bases: 14. The CDR3 extends over 17 amino acids. The CDR3 here is CASSLPSLLTGGTEAFF. The CDR3 region has the DNA TGTGCCAGCAGTCTCCCGTCCCTATTGACAGGGGGCACTGAAGCTTTCTTT.

This clone was seen a single time. The chain couples TRBV5-1 to TRBJ1-1; D may be TRBD1 (5 bases). This CDR3 spans 13 amino acids. Germline CDR1 is SGHRS and CDR2 is YFSETQ. V was pared by 4 bases and J by 1 base, with 8 bases between. CDR3 residues: CASSHGQNTEAFF. DNA for the CDR3: TGCGCCAGCAGCCACGGACAGAACACTGAAGCTTTCTTT.

V gene TRBV18 combines with J gene TRBJ1-4; D uncertain. Trimming stripped 4 bases from V and 5 bases from J, with 5 bases between. The germline gives CDR1 KGHSH, CDR2 LQKENI. The CDR3 extends over 12 amino acids. CDR3: CASSRMNEKLFF. The CDR3, as DNA: TGTGCCAGCTCACGTATGAATGAAAAACTGTTTTTT.

This clone was observed a single time. The chain joins TRBV4-1 to TRBJ1-5; 8 nucleotides line up with TRBD1. Germline CDR1 MGHRA, CDR2 YSYEKL. CDR3 length: 17 amino acids. V trimming: 1 base; J trimming: 7 bases; junction bases outside the gene matches: 12. Here the CDR3 reads CASSQGGRGRMDQPQHF. CDR3 nucleotide sequence: TGCGCCAGCAGCCAAGGAGGCAGGGGGCGCATGGACCAGCCCCAGCATTTT.

The DNA for the CDR3 is TGCGCCAGCAGCCCCAGTGCGGGGGAAAACAATCAGCCCCAGCATTTT. Translating it yields CASSPSAGENNQPQHF. V usage is TRBV4-1 and J usage is TRBJ1-5; maybe TRBD1 (5 bases). Germline V gene sequence: CDR1 MGHRA, CDR2 YSYEKL. The V and J ends lost 4 bases and 3 bases respectively, with 16 bases between them. This CDR3 region has 16 residues.

The V gene is TRBV12-1, the J gene TRBJ1-3; the table's TRBD1 call for D was not verified on the DNA. TRBV12-1 is a listed pseudogene. The CDR3 loop spans 17 amino acids. The CDR3 protein is CASSLYFTGNSGNTIYF. The DNA for the CDR3 is TGTGCCAGCAGCCTGTATTTTACAGGCAACTCTGGAAACACCATATATTTT.

The gene calls are TRBV4-1 and TRBJ1-1, with 10 bases identical to TRBD1. Looked up from germline, CDR1 is MGHRA and CDR2 is YSYEKL. V trimming: 1 base; J trimming: 10 bases; junction bases outside the gene matches: 12. The CDR3 consists of 16 residues. CDR3 in amino acids: CASSQARGQGNPVAFF. CDR3 in DNA: TGCGCCAGCAGCCAAGCCAGGGGACAGGGGAACCCCGTAGCTTTCTTT.

The CDR3 protein is CASSQTGGGELFF. The CDR3 DNA follows: TGCGCCAGCAGCCAAACAGGGGGCGGGGAGCTGTTTTTT. The chain combines TRBV5-1 with TRBJ2-2, with 8 bases fitting TRBD1. The CDR3 runs to 13 residues. V was clipped by 4 bases and J by 7 bases; unmatched bases: 3. The germline gives CDR1 SGHRS, CDR2 YFSETQ.

As for this clone: The sample holds other DNA sequences that translate to the same CDR3. The genes are TRBV19 and TRBJ2-7, with TRBD2 matching over 7 bases. The CDR3 extends over 13 amino acids. CDR1 is LNHDA and CDR2 is SQIVND in the germline V gene (reference sequence). The J segment lost 2 bases and the V segment lost 6 bases, leaving 4 bases of the junction unmatched. CDR3 protein: CASSPGTTYEQYF. In nucleotides, the CDR3 is TGTGCCAGTAGCCCTGGGACTACCTACGAGCAGTACTTC.

This clone was observed a single time. This chain joins TRBV19 and TRBJ1-1; D might be TRBD1 (5 bases). Trimming removed 4 bases from V and 1 base from J, with 19 bases in between. CDR1 and CDR2 from the germline V gene are LNHDA and SQIVND (reference sequence). The CDR3 contains 17 residues. The CDR3 reads CASSTLPGGSSNTEAFF. DNA for the CDR3: TGTGCCAGTAGTACGTTACCTGGGGGGTCCTCGAACACTGAAGCTTTCTTT.

The chain links TRBV6-6 to TRBJ1-1, with a tentative D call TRBD1 (5 bases). CDR3 length equals 14 residues. Deletions cut 0 bases from V and 5 bases from J, with 10 bases between. Germline V gene data show CDR1 as MNHNY and CDR2 as SVGAGI (reference sequence). This CDR3 is CASSYSTAGTEAFF. The CDR3 DNA is TGTGCCAGCAGTTACTCAACAGCAGGGACTGAAGCTTTCTTT.

The chain carries TRBV5-1 and TRBJ2-7; 7 bases fit TRBD1. Per the germline V gene, CDR1 is SGHRS and CDR2 is YFSETQ. CDR3 length: 12 amino acids. Trimming took 4 bases from V and 6 from J; bases not matched to a gene: 4. As DNA, the CDR3 is TGCGCCAGCAGCCTGACAGGGACCGAGCAGTACTTC. Translated: CASSLTGTEQYF.

This chain uses TRBV3-1 (or the pseudogene TRBV3-2) with TRBJ1-1; D is ambiguous. This CDR3 contains 13 residues. Looked up from germline, CDR1 is LGHDT and CDR2 is YNNKEL (reference sequence). Trimming took off 6 bases at V and 1 base at J, with 9 bases between the two ends. As DNA, the CDR3 is TGTGCCAGCAGGCAGGCAGCGAACACTGAAGCTTTCTTT. It codes for CASRQAANTEAFF.

In DNA, the CDR3 is TGTGCCAGCAGCTCCGTGACAGGGTCCCAAGAGACCCAGTACTTC. As protein: CASSSVTGSQETQYF. The chain combines TRBV7-3 with TRBJ2-5; 7 bases fit TRBD1. V lost 4 bases and J lost 1; bases outside the gene matches: 6. The germline CDR1 and CDR2 sequences are SGHTA and FQGTGA. This CDR3 comprises 15 residues.

The V call is TRBV18, the J call TRBJ1-1; D is perhaps TRBD1 (5 bases). The CDR3 runs to 14 residues. From germline, CDR1 is KGHSH and CDR2 LQKENI. V was pared by 6 bases and J by 1 base, with 12 bases between. The CDR3 is CASSYRIENTEAFF. The CDR3 DNA sequence: TGTGCCAGCTCGTACAGGATCGAGAACACTGAAGCTTTCTTT.

The J gene is TRBJ1-1, the V gene TRBV2; D may be TRBD1 (6 bases). The CDR3 is 14 residues long. Germline-derived CDR1 and CDR2 are SNHLY and FYNNEI. V lost 6 bases to trimming and J lost 5 bases, with 16 bases between them. The CDR3 is CASSPGAFRTEAFF. The CDR3 coding sequence is TGTGCCAGCAGCCCAGGGGCGTTTAGGACTGAAGCTTTCTTT.

V usage is TRBV5-1 and J usage is TRBJ1-1, with 7 bases identical to TRBD1. The CDR3 consists of 14 residues. Germline CDR1 reads SGHRS; CDR2 reads YFSETQ. V lost 3 bases and J lost 5; bases outside the gene matches: 7. The CDR3 loop is CASSSQTGETEAFF. The CDR3 nucleotides read TGCGCCAGCAGCTCACAAACAGGGGAAACTGAAGCTTTCTTT.

This chain connects TRBV9 to TRBJ2-1, with a possible D match to TRBD1 (7 bases). The V end lost 0 bases, the J end lost 0 bases, and 16 bases lay between the germline ends. CDR3 length equals 18 residues. The V gene's germline CDR1 is SGDLS and CDR2 YYNGEE. Here the CDR3 reads CASSVGLPGGPSYNEQFF. The CDR3, as DNA: TGTGCCAGCAGCGTAGGATTACCAGGGGGGCCCTCCTACAATGAGCAGTTCTTC. Based on the CDR3 plus reference TRBV9 and TRBJ2-1, the full variable domain is DSGVTQTPKHLITATGQRVTLRCSPRSGDLSVYWYQQSLDQGLQFLIQYYNGEERAKGNILERFSAQQFPDLHSELNLSSLELGDSALYFCASSVGLPGGPSYNEQFFGPGTRLTVL.

The chain is built from TRBV19 and TRBJ1-6, with D maybe TRBD1 (6 bases). V was cut by 3 bases and J by 7 bases, with 10 bases left in between. The germline V gene has CDR1 LNHDA and CDR2 SQIVND (reference sequence). CDR3 size: 14 residues. The CDR3, as DNA: TGTGCCAGTAGTATGGGGGCAGGAAATTCACCCCTCCACTTT. Its protein product is CASSMGAGNSPLHF.

The chain combines TRBV7-2 with TRBJ2-3, with TRBD2 as a possible D gene (7 bases). Germline CDR1 reads SGHTA; CDR2 reads FQGNSA. The CDR3 spans 15 residues. The germline V and J ends were trimmed by 4 bases and 4 bases, with 15 bases remaining between them. DNA for the CDR3: TGTGCCAGCAGCTCCCTAGGCGGGGGCCCAGATACGCAGTATTTT. Its translation is CASSSLGGGPDTQYF. The whole variable domain, remainder taken from reference TRBV7-2 and TRBJ2-3, is GAGVSQSPSNKVTEKGKDVELRCDPISGHTALYWYRQSLGQGLEFLIYFQGNSAPDKSGLPSDRFSAERTGGSVSTLTIQRTQQEDSAVYLCASSSLGGGPDTQYFGPGTRLTVL.

V is TRBV4-1 and J is TRBJ1-2, with D possibly TRBD1 on 5 matching bases. The CDR3 covers 15 residues. Germline lookup yields CDR1 MGHRA and CDR2 YSYEKL. The V and J ends lost 0 bases and 4 bases respectively, with 12 bases between them. The CDR3 nucleotides are TGCGCCAGCAGCCAAGATATGGGGGGGACCTATGGCTACACCTTC. This sequence encodes CASSQDMGGTYGYTF.

The chain links TRBV28 to TRBJ1-4, with no clear D. Germline values: CDR1 MDHEN, CDR2 SYDVKM. The V gene lost 6 bases and the J gene lost 8 bases, with 10 bases spanning the gap. The CDR3 is 12 amino acids. The chain's CDR3 is CASSTVTEKLFF. The CDR3 nucleotides are TGTGCCAGCAGCACTGTGACAGAAAAACTGTTTTTT. The variable domain in full, with the rest retrieved from reference TRBV28 and TRBJ1-4, is DVKVTQSSRYLVKRTGEKVFLECVQDMDHENMFWYRQDPGLGLRLIYFSYDVKMKEKGDIPEGYSVSREKKERFSLILESASTNQTSMYLCASSTVTEKLFFGSGTQLSVL.

The genes are TRBV19 and TRBJ2-3; 16 bases line up with TRBD2. The germline gives CDR1 LNHDA, CDR2 SQIVND (reference sequence). After removal of 7 bases from V and 0 bases from J, the junction contained 7 bases not matched to a gene. The CDR3 covers 18 residues. This CDR3 reads CASTRGLAGGISTDTQYF. CDR3 in DNA: TGTGCCAGTACCCGGGGACTAGCGGGGGGGATTAGCACAGATACGCAGTATTTT.

Here the CDR3 reads CAISPLTGTEAFF. Written as DNA, the CDR3 is TGTGCCATCAGTCCCCTAACAGGCACTGAAGCTTTCTTT. The chain has TRBV10-3 and TRBJ1-1, with a weak D call TRBD1 (5 bases). The CDR3 contains 13 residues. CDR1 is ENHRY, CDR2 SYGVKD, per germline. Trimming shortened V by 5 bases and J by 4 bases, and 11 bases separated the two germline ends.

V and J are TRBV4-2 and TRBJ2-1, with 7 bases fitting TRBD2. Germline V gene data show CDR1 as LGHNA and CDR2 as YNFKEQ. The trim removed 1 base at V and 3 bases at J, leaving 9 bases unmatched. The CDR3 runs 17 residues. CDR3 sequence: CASSQGSAGDHYNEQFF. The CDR3 region has the DNA TGTGCCAGCAGCCAAGGGTCGGCGGGGGACCACTACAATGAGCAGTTCTTC.

The chain links TRBV10-2 to TRBJ1-1, with 7 nucleotides matching TRBD1. V lost 0 bases, J lost 3 bases, and 7 bases stayed unmatched. This CDR3 has 16 residues. Looked up from germline, CDR1 is WSHSY and CDR2 is SAAADI. CDR3: CASSESLLTGDTEAFF. In nucleotides, the CDR3 is TGCGCCAGCAGTGAGTCCCTACTTACAGGGGACACTGAAGCTTTCTTT.

Notes on this clone: Other DNA sequences in the same sample also yield this CDR3. This sequence joins TRBV7-2 and TRBJ1-2; 9 bases match TRBD1. J lost 5 bases, V lost 2 bases, and 3 bases had no gene match. The V gene's germline CDR1 is SGHTA and CDR2 FQGNSA. The CDR3 covers 14 residues. The CDR3 DNA is TGTGCCAGCAGCTTAACAGGGGGCGATTATGGCTACACCTTC. Its translation is CASSLTGGDYGYTF.